This TCR beta chain was retrieved from a study of blood T cells in healthy people across ages. This clonotype was counted ten times or more. The second PCR ran about 6 to 12 cycles with a sample-barcoded 5' primer and J-beta primers. A single record per CDR3 protein comes from TCRdb applying MiXCR to the 5' RACE reads. The sample holds about 640,000 distinct CDR3 sequences, about 30% seen once. The sequenced sample was blood. The origin of this receptor is a woman aged 80 or older in good health.

The CDR3 DNA is TGCAGTGCTAGACCTTCCGCCTCGGGACTTTATACGCAGTATTTT. Amino acid sequence: CSARPSASGLYTQYF. V and J are TRBV20-1 and TRBJ2-3; possibly TRBD2 for D (6 bases). CDR3 size: 15 residues. V dropped 2 bases and J dropped 7 bases, with 19 bases sitting between them. Germline CDR1 and CDR2: DFQATT and SNEGSKA (reference sequence).